This entry features one TCR beta chain sequence. Source study methods: The authors estimated nucleated cell counts from reference gene primer amplification. Libraries were prepared by immunoSEQ multiplex PCR; TCRdb keeps only in-frame clonotypes and omits some of them. V and J calls and clone size are given by that table; D and trimming were obtained from the DNA. This repertoire shows 150,000 to 200,000 clones, under 90% found once; its top ten account for 5.5% to 8.5%. The ends lost 4 bases at V and 8 bases at J; junction bases unmatched: 10. Germline CDR1 reads SGHAT; CDR2 reads FQNNGV. The CDR3 length is 15 residues. These data come from a study of blood T cell repertoires in COVID-19. The wider study: Samples came from the United States, Italy and Spain, spanning acute and convalescent COVID-19. From T cells, B-cell-depleted T cells, or PBMCs came the material, which was cDNA or gDNA.

Sequencing was carried out using peripheral blood. The rearrangement links TRBV11-2 to TRBJ1-4; TRBD1 matches 7 bases. The TCR comes from a man aged 55 to 70 with acute or convalescent COVID-19. The CDR3, as DNA: TGTGCCAGCAGCTCCAGACAGGGCTCAGGGGAAAAACTGTTTTTT. Protein sequence: CASSSRQGSGEKLFF. The variable domain in full, completed from reference TRBV11-2 and TRBJ1-4, reads EAGVAQSPRYKIIEKRQSVAFWCNPISGHATLYWYQQILGQGPKLLIQFQNNGVVDDSQLPKDRFSAERLKGVDSTLKIQPAKLEDSAVYLCASSSRQGSGEKLFFGSGTQLSVL.